A selection of T cell receptor beta chains follows, all from one sample in a study of blood T cell repertoires in COVID-19. TCRdb's copy holds only in-frame clones and misses some; the assay was immunoSEQ multiplex PCR. The sample has about 480,000 clones; 70% to 90% are singletons. The specimen sequenced was PBMCs or T cells enriched from blood (not recorded which). These receptors came from a woman in her forties who had recovered from COVID-19. Both conserved end residues are part of each CDR3. Each record gives: V gene, D gene, clone size, J gene, CDR3 DNA, CDR3 protein. The D gene is left open where the match is weak. Not every row has a clone size; where given, it reads once, few, many or a size class.

V gene: TRBV19; D gene: -; clone size: -; J gene: TRBJ1-1; CDR3 DNA: TGTGCCAGTAGTATTTCTCCGGGGGTAACTGAAGCTTTCTTT; CDR3 protein: CASSISPGVTEAFF
V gene: TRBV11-2; D gene: -; clone size: -; J gene: TRBJ2-2; CDR3 DNA: TGTGCCAGCAGCTTCTCCGACAGGACCAACACCGGGGAGCTGTTTTTT; CDR3 protein: CASSFSDRTNTGELFF
V gene: TRBV9; D gene: -; clone size: -; J gene: TRBJ1-1; CDR3 DNA: TGTGCCAGCAGCGTAGAAGGAGGGAACACTGAAGCTTTCTTT; CDR3 protein: CASSVEGGNTEAFF
V gene: TRBV10-3; D gene: TRBD2; clone size: few; J gene: TRBJ2-7; CDR3 DNA: TGTGCCACCGGAAAGAGTAGCGGGAGATCCGTCGAGCAGTACTTC; CDR3 protein: CATGKSSGRSVEQYF
V gene: TRBV11-2; D gene: TRBD2; clone size: -; J gene: TRBJ2-7; CDR3 DNA: TGTGCCAGCAGCTTAGTTGGACTAGCGGGAGGCCCCTCCTACGAGCAGTACTTC; CDR3 protein: CASSLVGLAGGPSYEQYF
V gene: TRBV7-9; D gene: TRBD2; clone size: once; J gene: TRBJ2-1; CDR3 DNA: TGTGCCAGCAGCTCTTTAGCGGGAGGGACCTACAATGAGCAGTTCTTC; CDR3 protein: CASSSLAGGTYNEQFF
V gene: TRBV19; D gene: TRBD1; clone size: -; J gene: TRBJ2-7; CDR3 DNA: TGTGCCAGTAGTCCAGGACAGGGAAGCTCCTACGAGCAGTACTTC; CDR3 protein: CASSPGQGSSYEQYF
V gene: TRBV4-1; D gene: -; clone size: -; J gene: TRBJ2-3; CDR3 DNA: TGCGCCAGCAGCCAAAGTGGAGTGGGGCCCGATACGCAGTATTTT; CDR3 protein: CASSQSGVGPDTQYF
V gene: TRBV11-2; D gene: TRBD1; clone size: -; J gene: TRBJ2-6; CDR3 DNA: TGTGCCAGCAGCTCACCAGACAGGGAAGGCAACGTCCTGACTTTC; CDR3 protein: CASSSPDREGNVLTF
V gene: TRBV21-1; D gene: -; clone size: -; J gene: TRBJ2-7; CDR3 DNA: TGTGCCAGCAGCAAGGGTGGACAGGGGGCCTCCTACGAGCAGTACTTC; CDR3 protein: CASSKGGQGASYEQYF
V gene: TRBV28; D gene: TRBD2; clone size: -; J gene: TRBJ2-1; CDR3 DNA: TGTGCCAGCAGTTTATCTAGCGGGAGCCATGAGCAGTTCTTC; CDR3 protein: CASSLSSGSHEQFF
V gene: TRBV10-1; D gene: TRBD1; clone size: -; J gene: TRBJ1-6; CDR3 DNA: TGCGCCAGCAGTAAGGGTAAGTCAAGACAGGGCCTTAATTCACCCCTCCACTTT; CDR3 protein: CASSKGKSRQGLNSPLHF
V gene: TRBV2; D gene: -; clone size: -; J gene: TRBJ1-4; CDR3 DNA: TGTGCCAGCAGTGTACCGGGAAGAGAAAAACTGTTTTTT; CDR3 protein: CASSVPGREKLFF
V gene: TRBV4-3; D gene: -; clone size: -; J gene: TRBJ1-2; CDR3 DNA: TGCGCCAGCAGCCAAGACACGGGGGGGTCTAACTATGGCTACACCTTC; CDR3 protein: CASSQDTGGSNYGYTF
V gene: TRBV4-1; D gene: TRBD2; clone size: -; J gene: TRBJ2-7; CDR3 DNA: TGCGCCAGCAGCCAGGGCGGGACTAGCGCCACCTACGAGCAGTACTTC; CDR3 protein: CASSQGGTSATYEQYF
V gene: TRBV15; D gene: -; clone size: -; J gene: TRBJ1-1; CDR3 DNA: TGTGCCACCAGCAGAGATTTTGTCAAGAACACTGAAGCTTTCTTT; CDR3 protein: CATSRDFVKNTEAFF
V gene: TRBV15; D gene: -; clone size: -; J gene: TRBJ2-2; CDR3 DNA: TGTGCCACCAGCATTCTCACCGGGGAGCTGTTTTTT; CDR3 protein: CATSILTGELFF
V gene: TRBV9; D gene: TRBD1; clone size: -; J gene: TRBJ1-4; CDR3 DNA: TGTGCCAGCAGCCTCGGACAGGGGGCAACTAATGAAAAACTGTTTTTT; CDR3 protein: CASSLGQGATNEKLFF
V gene: TRBV2; D gene: TRBD2; clone size: -; J gene: TRBJ2-3; CDR3 DNA: TGTGCCAGCAGCGGTAGCGGGGAGGGAGTGGATACGCAGTATTTT; CDR3 protein: CASSGSGEGVDTQYF
V gene: TRBV7-2; D gene: -; clone size: once; J gene: TRBJ2-1; CDR3 DNA: TGTGCCAGCAGCCCTCCCCCCGGGAGCAACTCCTACAATGAGCAGTTCTTC; CDR3 protein: CASSPPPGSNSYNEQFF
V gene: TRBV6-1; D gene: -; clone size: -; J gene: TRBJ2-1; CDR3 DNA: TGTGCCAGCAGTGACAGAGATCAGGGGTTCTTC; CDR3 protein: CASSDRDQGFF
V gene: TRBV11-2; D gene: -; clone size: once; J gene: TRBJ2-2; CDR3 DNA: TGTGCCAGCAGCTTAGATCGGGGGGCCACCGGGGAGCTGTTTTTT; CDR3 protein: CASSLDRGATGELFF
V gene: TRBV12-5; D gene: TRBD2; clone size: -; J gene: TRBJ2-1; CDR3 DNA: TGTGCTAGTGGTTTTTATCTGACTAGCGGGAGGGGATCCTACAATGAGCAGTTCTTC; CDR3 protein: CASGFYLTSGRGSYNEQFF
V gene: TRBV15; D gene: -; clone size: -; J gene: TRBJ2-3; CDR3 DNA: TGTGCCACCAGCAGAGATAGGCCAGGGGAAGCAGATACGCAGTATTTT; CDR3 protein: CATSRDRPGEADTQYF
V gene: TRBV20-1; D gene: -; clone size: -; J gene: TRBJ1-1; CDR3 DNA: TGCAGTGCGATCCCGCGGACTGAAGCTTTCTTT; CDR3 protein: CSAIPRTEAFF
V gene: TRBV18; D gene: -; clone size: once; J gene: TRBJ1-2; CDR3 DNA: TGTGCCAGCTCACCCGGGAACGGGAACTATGGCTACACCTTC; CDR3 protein: CASSPGNGNYGYTF
V gene: TRBV29-1; D gene: TRBD2; clone size: once; J gene: TRBJ2-1; CDR3 DNA: TGCAGCGTTGGCGGGGGTTACAATGAGCAGTTCTTC; CDR3 protein: CSVGGGYNEQFF
V gene: TRBV5-1; D gene: -; clone size: -; J gene: TRBJ1-1; CDR3 DNA: TGCGCCAGCAGCTTGGAGCAGGGGTATGCCACTGAAGCTTTCTTT; CDR3 protein: CASSLEQGYATEAFF
V gene: TRBV2; D gene: -; clone size: -; J gene: TRBJ1-5; CDR3 DNA: TGTGCCAGCAGCGTGACAGATGGGGTCAATCAGCCCCAGCATTTT; CDR3 protein: CASSVTDGVNQPQHF